The 20 T cell receptor beta chains presented below share a single source sample, sequenced in a study of cytomegalovirus exposure and HLA in healthy donors (dated by TCRdb to about 2017). The method behind the library was the immunoSEQ multiplex PCR assay. TCRdb re-hosts the immuneACCESS table, in-frame sequences only. Its copies lack some clones; in the studies checked, an unresolved V gene accounts for under half of them, and the cause for the rest is not known. In all, the sample holds under 250,000 clones, and roughly 87% of those were seen once. Approximately 2% of the sample goes to the ten largest clones. The sample comprised PBMCs. Source of these receptors: a woman younger than 30 in good health and CMV-seropositive.

The chain joins TRBV29-1 to TRBJ1-2; 7 bases map to TRBD1. CDR1 is SQVTM, CDR2 ANQGSEA, per germline. The CDR3 covers 13 residues. With 7 bases clipped from V and 3 bases from J, the junction kept 8 bases outside the gene matches. CDR3 in DNA: TGCAGCGCAAAGGGGGCGCGGTACTATGGCTACACCTTC. Protein sequence: CSAKGARYYGYTF. The full variable domain, rest sourced from reference TRBV29-1 and TRBJ1-2, is SAVISQKPSRDICQRGTSLTIQCQVDSQVTMMFWYRQQPGQSLTLIATANQGSEATYESGFVIDKFPISRPNLTFSTLTVSNMSPEDSSIYLCSAKGARYYGYTFGSGTRLTVV.

This chain links TRBV4-1 with TRBJ2-1; tentative D call: TRBD1 (5 bases). Germline CDR1 is MGHRA and CDR2 is YSYEKL. Trimming cost V 1 base and J 3 bases, with 13 bases left between them. This CDR3 spans 16 amino acids. The chain's CDR3 is CASSQVPGNLYNEQFF. CDR3 coding DNA: TGCGCCAGCAGCCAAGTCCCAGGGAACCTCTACAATGAGCAGTTCTTC.

This clone has just a few counts. The V gene is TRBV10-3, the J gene TRBJ2-3; no firm D call. This CDR3 has 11 amino acids. Germline-derived CDR1 and CDR2 are ENHRY and SYGVKD. Trimming pared 8 bases from V and 4 bases from J, leaving 7 bases between. The CDR3: CAILRADTQYF. As DNA, the CDR3 is TGTGCCATCTTACGAGCAGATACGCAGTATTTT.

This clone has just a few counts. The chain links TRBV6-1 to TRBJ2-3, with D tentatively TRBD2 (5 bases). CDR1 is MNHNS and CDR2 is SASEGT in the germline V gene. The CDR3 length is 15 residues. V lost 7 bases to trimming and J lost 0 bases, with 14 bases between them. The chain's CDR3 is CASTAGSDSTDTQYF. For the CDR3, the DNA is TGTGCCAGCACGGCGGGCAGCGATAGCACAGATACGCAGTATTTT.

The V and J genes are TRBV6-5 and TRBJ1-1, with D uncertain. The germline V and J ends were trimmed by 10 bases and 8 bases, with 17 bases remaining between them. CDR1 MNHEY and CDR2 SVGAGI come from the germline V gene. The CDR3 runs to 12 residues. Here the CDR3 reads CATGEAALEAFF. In DNA, the CDR3 is TGTGCCACCGGTGAGGCAGCCCTCGAAGCTTTCTTT.

The chain combines TRBV2 with TRBJ2-5; 7 bases match TRBD1. Germline CDR1 SNHLY, CDR2 FYNNEI. The CDR3 spans 15 residues. Losses at the gene ends were 8 bases for V and 1 base for J; bases not matched to a gene: 10. CDR3 loop: CASGGEGTAQETQYF. CDR3 bases: TGTGCCAGCGGCGGAGAGGGGACAGCCCAAGAGACCCAGTACTTC.

The rearrangement links TRBV7-8 to TRBJ1-2; 9 positions agree with TRBD1. This CDR3 contains 16 residues. V was pared by 1 base and J by 4 bases, with 7 bases of the junction left unmatched. The germline V gene has CDR1 SGHVS and CDR2 FQNEAQ. CDR3 in DNA: TGTGCCAGCAGCTTAGACGGACAGGGGAAGAGCTATGGCTACACCTTC. It specifies CASSLDGQGKSYGYTF.

In DNA, the CDR3 is TGTGCCAGCAGCTTTCCCGTTACAGAGTCTGGAAACACCATATATTTT. This sequence encodes CASSFPVTESGNTIYF. The chain links TRBV11-2 to TRBJ1-3; no firm D call. CDR1 and CDR2 from the germline V gene are SGHAT and FQNNGV. Trimming pared 3 bases from V and 1 base from J, leaving 13 bases between. This CDR3 contains 16 residues.

This clone came up a few times. The rearrangement uses TRBV11-2 and TRBJ1-2; D possibly corresponds to TRBD1 (6 bases). In germline, CDR1 is SGHAT, CDR2 FQNNGV. Trimming removed 0 bases at V and 14 bases at J, with 22 bases between. The CDR3 consists of 15 residues. The CDR3 DNA sequence: TGTGCCAGCAGCTTAGATAGCGTGATCCCCGGACAGTTTACCTTC. Translating gives CASSLDSVIPGQFTF.

Here the CDR3 DNA reads TGTGCCAGCAGCTTGACTAGGTACGAGCAGTACTTC. As protein: CASSLTRYEQYF. The V and J genes are TRBV7-9 and TRBJ2-7; weak D call: TRBD2 (6 bases). The CDR3 is 12 amino acids. V lost 3 bases to trimming and J lost 4 bases, with 7 bases between them. Germline V lookup: CDR1 SEHNR, CDR2 FQNEAQ (reference sequence). The full variable domain, with the rest looked up from reference TRBV7-9 and TRBJ2-7, is DTGVSQNPRHKITKRGQNVTFRCDPISEHNRLYWYRQTLGQGPEFLTYFQNEAQLEKSRLLSDRFSAERPKGSFSTLEIQRTEQGDSAMYLCASSLTRYEQYFGPGTRLTVT.

The gene calls are TRBV4-1 and TRBJ2-5; 10 bases map to TRBD1. V lost 3 bases, J lost 4 bases, and 11 bases stayed unmatched. This CDR3 has 17 residues. Germline V gene sequence: CDR1 MGHRA, CDR2 YSYEKL. This CDR3 is CASSQALTGGFGETQYF. The CDR3 region has the DNA TGCGCCAGCAGCCAGGCCCTGACAGGGGGCTTCGGAGAGACCCAGTACTTC.

V usage is TRBV2 and J usage is TRBJ1-1; D perhaps matches TRBD1 (6 bases). Germline CDR1 SNHLY, CDR2 FYNNEI. The V end was cut by 2 bases, the J end by 0 bases, with 7 bases between. This CDR3 is built from 14 residues. CDR3: CASSEQGMNTEAFF. CDR3 bases: TGTGCCAGCAGTGAACAGGGGATGAACACTGAAGCTTTCTTT. The full variable domain, its missing parts supplied by reference TRBV2 and TRBJ1-1, is EPEVTQTPSHQVTQMGQEVILRCVPISNHLYFYWYRQILGQKVEFLVSFYNNEISEKSEIFDDQFSVERPDGSNFTLKIRSTKLEDSAMYFCASSEQGMNTEAFFGQGTRLTVV.

The chain joins TRBV9 to TRBJ2-3; 10 nucleotides align to TRBD2. Germline V lookup: CDR1 SGDLS, CDR2 YYNGEE. The trim removed 0 bases at V and 0 bases at J, leaving 10 bases unmatched. The CDR3 spans 19 residues. CDR3 amino acids: CASSVGWLAGDGSTDTQYF. CDR3 in DNA: TGTGCCAGCAGCGTAGGGTGGCTAGCGGGAGACGGAAGCACAGATACGCAGTATTTT.

J is TRBJ2-7 and V is TRBV7-3; 7 nucleotides align to TRBD2. Germline CDR1 and CDR2: SGHTA and FQGTGA. V shed 3 bases, J shed 4 bases, and the junction held 6 bases outside the gene matches. The CDR3 runs 14 residues. The CDR3 DNA reads as TGTGCCAGCAGCTTGGCGGGAGCGGGGTACGAGCAGTACTTC. This codes for CASSLAGAGYEQYF.

This chain joins TRBV23-1 and TRBJ2-5; D gene ambiguous. TRBV23-1 is flagged as an ORF with uncertain function. V was clipped by 0 bases and J by 2 bases, with 7 bases between them. The CDR3 has 14 residues. CDR3: CASSQSSQQETQYF. The CDR3 coding sequence is TGCGCCAGCAGTCAATCGTCACAGCAAGAGACCCAGTACTTC.

The chain is built from TRBV29-1 and TRBJ1-1, with D tentatively TRBD1 (5 bases). Germline loops: CDR1 SQVTM, CDR2 ANQGSEA. The CDR3 covers 12 residues. CDR3 region: CSGGLRNTEAFF. The CDR3 bases are TGCAGTGGGGGGTTGAGAAACACTGAAGCTTTCTTT.

This chain joins TRBV5-5 and TRBJ1-4, with TRBD1 identical over 10 bases. Per the germline V gene, CDR1 is SGHKS and CDR2 is YYEKEE (reference sequence). With V trimmed by 4 bases and J by 8 bases, 11 bases remained unmatched. This CDR3 region has 16 residues. In nucleotides, the CDR3 is TGTGCCAGCAGCCGGACAGGGGGTACCCCCCCGGAAAAACTGTTTTTT. It encodes CASSRTGGTPPEKLFF. The full variable domain, completed using reference TRBV5-5 and TRBJ1-4, is DAGVTQSPTHLIKTRGQQVTLRCSPISGHKSVSWYQQVLGQGPQFIFQYYEKEERGRGNFPDRFSARQFPNYSSELNVNALLLGDSALYLCASSRTGGTPPEKLFFGSGTQLSVL.

The rearrangement uses TRBV19 and TRBJ1-1, with D perhaps matching TRBD1 (5 bases). The CDR3 spans 13 residues. V dropped 5 bases and J dropped 4 bases, with 11 bases sitting between them. CDR1 is LNHDA and CDR2 is SQIVND in the germline V gene (reference sequence). CDR3 in DNA: TGTGCCAGTAGTTTTGAGACAGTCACTGAAGCTTTCTTT. Translating it yields CASSFETVTEAFF.

The chain has TRBV5-6 and TRBJ2-5, with 9 bases fitting TRBD1. The CDR3 covers 17 residues. In germline, CDR1 is SGHDT, CDR2 YYEEEE. J gave up 2 bases and V 2 bases, and 10 bases lay outside the gene matches. CDR3 coding DNA: TGTGCCAGCAGCTTCTCTGTACAGGGGGCGCGTCAAGAGACCCAGTACTTC. Translating gives CASSFSVQGARQETQYF. The full variable domain, rest sourced from reference TRBV5-6 and TRBJ2-5, is DAGVTQSPTHLIKTRGQQVTLRCSPKSGHDTVSWYQQALGQGPQFIFQYYEEEERQRGNFPDRFSGHQFPNYSSELNVNALLLGDSALYLCASSFSVQGARQETQYFGPGTRLLVL.

This chain uses TRBV28 with TRBJ2-1; TRBD2 matches at 14 bases. From germline, CDR1 is MDHEN and CDR2 SYDVKM. This CDR3 contains 18 residues. V lost 3 bases to trimming and J lost 6 bases; unmatched junction nucleotides: 10. CDR3 protein: CASSLLGLAGETGNEQFF. The CDR3 DNA sequence: TGTGCCAGCAGTTTGTTGGGACTAGCGGGAGAAACAGGCAATGAGCAGTTCTTC. The full variable domain, its missing parts supplied by reference TRBV28 and TRBJ2-1, is DVKVTQSSRYLVKRTGEKVFLECVQDMDHENMFWYRQDPGLGLRLIYFSYDVKMKEKGDIPEGYSVSREKKERFSLILESASTNQTSMYLCASSLLGLAGETGNEQFFGPGTRLTVL.